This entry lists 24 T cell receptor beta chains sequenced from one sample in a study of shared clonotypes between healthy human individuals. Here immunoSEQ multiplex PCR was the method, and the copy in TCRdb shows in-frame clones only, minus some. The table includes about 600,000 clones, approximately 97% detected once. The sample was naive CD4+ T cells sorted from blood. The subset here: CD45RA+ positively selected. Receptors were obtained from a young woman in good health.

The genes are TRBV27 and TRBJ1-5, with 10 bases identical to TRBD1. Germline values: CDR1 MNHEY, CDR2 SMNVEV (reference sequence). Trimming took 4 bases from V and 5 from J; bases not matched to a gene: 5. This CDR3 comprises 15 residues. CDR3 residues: CASSSGTGAHQPQHF. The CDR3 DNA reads TGTGCCAGCAGTTCCGGGACAGGGGCACATCAGCCCCAGCATTTT.

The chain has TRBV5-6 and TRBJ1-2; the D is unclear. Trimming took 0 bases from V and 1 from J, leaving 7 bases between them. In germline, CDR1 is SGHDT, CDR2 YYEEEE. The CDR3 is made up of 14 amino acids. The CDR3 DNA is TGTGCCAGCAGCTTGGTTGGGAATAACTATGGCTACACCTTC. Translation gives CASSLVGNNYGYTF.

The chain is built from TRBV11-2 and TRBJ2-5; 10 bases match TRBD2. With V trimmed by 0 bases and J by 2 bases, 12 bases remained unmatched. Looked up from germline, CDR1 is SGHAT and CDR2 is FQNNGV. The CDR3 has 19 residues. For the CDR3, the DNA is TGTGCCAGCAGCTTAGATCTAGTCTTAGCGGGAGGCATACAAGAGACCCAGTACTTC. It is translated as CASSLDLVLAGGIQETQYF.

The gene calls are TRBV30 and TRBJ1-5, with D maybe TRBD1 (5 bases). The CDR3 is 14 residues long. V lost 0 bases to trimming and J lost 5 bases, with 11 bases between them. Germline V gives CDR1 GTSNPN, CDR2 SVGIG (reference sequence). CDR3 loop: CAWSVGALDQPQHF. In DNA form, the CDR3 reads TGTGCCTGGAGTGTTGGGGCACTTGATCAGCCCCAGCATTTT. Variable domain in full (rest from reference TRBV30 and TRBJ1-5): SQTIHQWPATLVQPVGSPLSLECTVEGTSNPNLYWYRQAAGRGLQLLFYSVGIGQISSEVPQNLSASRPQDRQFILSSKKLLLSDSGFYLCAWSVGALDQPQHFGDGTRLSIL.

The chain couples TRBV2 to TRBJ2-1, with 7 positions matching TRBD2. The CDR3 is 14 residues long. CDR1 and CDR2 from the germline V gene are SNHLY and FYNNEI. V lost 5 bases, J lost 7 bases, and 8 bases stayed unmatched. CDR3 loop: CASSPGTIPNEQFF. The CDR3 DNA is TGTGCCAGCAGTCCCGGGACTATACCTAATGAGCAGTTCTTC.

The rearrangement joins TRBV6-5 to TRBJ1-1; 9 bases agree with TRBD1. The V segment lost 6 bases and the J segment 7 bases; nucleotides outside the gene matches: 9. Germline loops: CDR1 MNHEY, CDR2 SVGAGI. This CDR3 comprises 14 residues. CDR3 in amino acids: CASRIRDRVGEAFF. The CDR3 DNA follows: TGTGCCAGCAGGATCCGGGACAGGGTTGGTGAAGCTTTCTTT.

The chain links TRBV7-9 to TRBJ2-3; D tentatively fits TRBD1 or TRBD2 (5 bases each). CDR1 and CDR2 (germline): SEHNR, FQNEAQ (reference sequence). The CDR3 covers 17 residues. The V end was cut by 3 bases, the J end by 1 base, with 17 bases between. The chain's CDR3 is CASSLGRSDARTDTQYF. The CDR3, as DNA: TGTGCCAGCAGCTTGGGGCGTAGCGACGCGCGCACAGATACGCAGTATTTT. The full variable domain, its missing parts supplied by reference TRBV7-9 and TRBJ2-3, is DTGVSQNPRHKITKRGQNVTFRCDPISEHNRLYWYRQTLGQGPEFLTYFQNEAQLEKSRLLSDRFSAERPKGSFSTLEIQRTEQGDSAMYLCASSLGRSDARTDTQYFGPGTRLTVL.

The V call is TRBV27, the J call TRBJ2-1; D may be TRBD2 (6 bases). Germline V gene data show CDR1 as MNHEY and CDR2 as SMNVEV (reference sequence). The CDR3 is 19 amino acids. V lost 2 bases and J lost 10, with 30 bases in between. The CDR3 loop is CASSLGFSAGLTGIPEQFF. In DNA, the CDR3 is TGTGCCAGCAGTTTAGGGTTCAGTGCGGGACTCACCGGCATACCGGAGCAGTTCTTC.

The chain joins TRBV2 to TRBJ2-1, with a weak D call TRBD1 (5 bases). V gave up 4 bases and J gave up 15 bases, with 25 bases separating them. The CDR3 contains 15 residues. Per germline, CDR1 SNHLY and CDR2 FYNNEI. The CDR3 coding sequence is TGTGCCAGCAGTGTGCTGGGGTTGGGCAGGGATCAGAGGTTCTTC. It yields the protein CASSVLGLGRDQRFF.

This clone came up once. The CDR3 loop is CASGFDPAGGTHNEQFF. DNA for the CDR3: TGTGCCAGCGGATTTGACCCAGCGGGAGGGACCCACAATGAGCAGTTCTTC. V is TRBV28 and J is TRBJ2-1, with TRBD2 matching over 10 bases. The CDR3 runs to 17 residues. V trimming: 8 bases; J trimming: 5 bases; junction bases outside the gene matches: 15. CDR1 MDHEN and CDR2 SYDVKM come from the germline V gene.

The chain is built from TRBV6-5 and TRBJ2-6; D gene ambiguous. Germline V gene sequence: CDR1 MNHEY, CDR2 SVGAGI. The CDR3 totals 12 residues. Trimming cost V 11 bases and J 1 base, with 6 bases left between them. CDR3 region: CAVGSGANVLTF. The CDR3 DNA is TGTGCCGTGGGATCTGGGGCCAACGTCCTGACTTTC.

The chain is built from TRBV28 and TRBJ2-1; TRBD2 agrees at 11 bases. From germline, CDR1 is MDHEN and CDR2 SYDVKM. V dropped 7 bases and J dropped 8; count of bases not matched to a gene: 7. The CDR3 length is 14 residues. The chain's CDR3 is CASKPGLAVDEQFF. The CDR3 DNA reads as TGTGCCAGCAAACCGGGACTAGCGGTCGATGAGCAGTTCTTC.

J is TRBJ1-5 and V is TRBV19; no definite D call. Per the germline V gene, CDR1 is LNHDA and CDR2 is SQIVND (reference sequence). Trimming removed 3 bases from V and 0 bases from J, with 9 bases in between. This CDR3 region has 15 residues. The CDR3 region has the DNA TGTGCCAGTAGTATGTTGAGATATAGCAATCAGCCCCAGCATTTT. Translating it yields CASSMLRYSNQPQHF.

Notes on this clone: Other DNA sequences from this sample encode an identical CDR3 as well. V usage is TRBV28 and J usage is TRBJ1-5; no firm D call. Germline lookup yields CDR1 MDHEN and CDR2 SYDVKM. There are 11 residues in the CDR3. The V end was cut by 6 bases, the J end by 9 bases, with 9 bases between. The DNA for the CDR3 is TGTGCCAGCAGCTTGATAGGGCCCCAGCATTTT. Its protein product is CASSLIGPQHF.

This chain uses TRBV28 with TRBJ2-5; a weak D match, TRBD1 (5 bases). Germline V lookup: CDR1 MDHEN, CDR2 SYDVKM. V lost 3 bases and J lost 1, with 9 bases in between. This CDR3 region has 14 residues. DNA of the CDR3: TGTGCCAGCAGTTTCCCGACAGCCCAAGAGACCCAGTACTTC. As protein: CASSFPTAQETQYF.

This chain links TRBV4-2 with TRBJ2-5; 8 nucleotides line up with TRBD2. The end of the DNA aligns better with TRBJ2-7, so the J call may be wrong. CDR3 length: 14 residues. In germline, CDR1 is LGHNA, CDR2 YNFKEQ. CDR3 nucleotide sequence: TGTGCCACGTCGCAGACTAGCGAACCCTACGAGCAGTACTTC. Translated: CATSQTSEPYEQYF.

The CDR3: CASTAGTGVEKLFF. Here the CDR3 DNA reads TGTGCCAGCACTGCCGGGACAGGGGTTGAAAAACTGTTTTTT. The chain uses TRBV28 and TRBJ1-4; TRBD1 aligns across 10 bases. Germline lookup yields CDR1 MDHEN and CDR2 SYDVKM. The V gene end was trimmed by 7 bases and the J gene end by 7 bases; junction bases not matched to a gene: 6. This CDR3 comprises 14 residues.

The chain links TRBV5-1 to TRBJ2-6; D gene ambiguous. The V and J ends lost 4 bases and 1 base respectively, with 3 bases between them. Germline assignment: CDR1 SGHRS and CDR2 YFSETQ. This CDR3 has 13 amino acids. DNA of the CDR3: TGCGCCAGCAGCCCGTCTGGGGCCAACGTCCTGACTTTC. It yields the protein CASSPSGANVLTF.

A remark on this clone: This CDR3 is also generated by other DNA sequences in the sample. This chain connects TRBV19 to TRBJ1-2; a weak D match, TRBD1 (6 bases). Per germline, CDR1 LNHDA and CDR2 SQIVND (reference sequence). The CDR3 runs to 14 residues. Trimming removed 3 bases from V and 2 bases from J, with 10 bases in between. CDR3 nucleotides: TGTGCCAGTAGTATTGACGACAGGAACTATGGCTACACCTTC. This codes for CASSIDDRNYGYTF.

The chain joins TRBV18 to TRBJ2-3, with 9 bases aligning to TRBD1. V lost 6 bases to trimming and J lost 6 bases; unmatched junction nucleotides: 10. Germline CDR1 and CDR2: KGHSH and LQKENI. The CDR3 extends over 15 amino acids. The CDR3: CASSRGGQGEDTQYF. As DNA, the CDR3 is TGTGCCAGCTCTCGTGGGGGACAGGGAGAGGATACGCAGTATTTT.

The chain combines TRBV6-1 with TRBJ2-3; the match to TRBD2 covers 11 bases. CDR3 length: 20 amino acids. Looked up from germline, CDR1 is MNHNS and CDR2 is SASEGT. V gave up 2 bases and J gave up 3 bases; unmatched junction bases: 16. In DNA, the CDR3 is TGTGCCAGCAGTGAAACCGCAGGGAGGGGTAGCGGGAGGGAAACAGATACGCAGTATTTT. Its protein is CASSETAGRGSGRETDTQYF.

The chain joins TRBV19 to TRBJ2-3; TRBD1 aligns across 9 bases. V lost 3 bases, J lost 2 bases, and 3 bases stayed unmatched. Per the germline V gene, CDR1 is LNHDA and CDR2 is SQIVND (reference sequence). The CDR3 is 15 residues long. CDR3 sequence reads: CASSIGTGSTDTQYF. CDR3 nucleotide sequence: TGTGCCAGTAGTATCGGGACAGGGTCCACAGATACGCAGTATTTT.

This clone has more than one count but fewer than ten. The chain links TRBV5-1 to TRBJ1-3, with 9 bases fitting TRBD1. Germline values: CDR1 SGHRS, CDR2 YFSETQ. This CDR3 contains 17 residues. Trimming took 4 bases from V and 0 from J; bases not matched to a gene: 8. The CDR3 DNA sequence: TGCGCCAGCAGCGTCGGGACAGGGATAATCTCTGGAAACACCATATATTTT. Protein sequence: CASSVGTGIISGNTIYF.

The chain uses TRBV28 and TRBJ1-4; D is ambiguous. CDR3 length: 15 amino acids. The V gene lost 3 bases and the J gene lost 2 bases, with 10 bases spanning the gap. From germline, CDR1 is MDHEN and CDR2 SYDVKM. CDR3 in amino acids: CASSFSFNTNEKLFF. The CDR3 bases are TGTGCCAGCAGTTTCTCTTTTAATACTAATGAAAAACTGTTTTTT.